The entry that follows covers one T cell receptor (beta chain) sequence. The antigen remains undetermined. For the diagnoses, clinical symptoms, serum thyroxine and TRAb, thyroid ultrasound and orbital computed tomography were used. PBMCs were sourced from 9 to 10 ml fresh peripheral blood. The data were obtained in a study of T cells in Graves' hyperthyroidism and ophthalmopathy. Study-level background: The blood sample was taken at first diagnosis, before treatment began.

The source material, RNA transcripts, was used to amplify TCR beta CDR3 regions. Using the HTBI primer set, a first-round RT-PCR was run on the TCR CDR3. TCRdb redid the calling of the multiplex PCR reads with MiXCR, one entry per CDR3 protein. Among almost 500,000 distinct CDR3 sequences listed, around a fifth were seen once. The CDR3 is 17 amino acids. In germline, CDR1 is WNHNN, CDR2 SYGVQD (reference sequence). Trimming removed 0 bases from V and 3 bases from J, with 18 bases in between. Overall study results and limits: A model of 13 V-J features distinguished ophthalmopathy from stable hyperthyroidism.

Sequenced material: blood. This sequence was found in a woman aged 65 to 85 with Graves' ophthalmopathy. The chain uses TRBV10-1 and TRBJ2-7, with D tentatively TRBD2 (6 bases). CDR3 loop: CASSESLGIGGIYEQYF. In DNA, the CDR3 is TGCGCCAGCAGTGAGTCCCTGGGAATTGGAGGGATCTACGAGCAGTACTTC.